The 24 T cell receptor beta chains below all came from one sample that was sequenced in a study of blood T cell repertoires in COVID-19. The repertoire was sequenced with immunoSEQ multiplex PCR; TCRdb's copy has only in-frame clones and lacks some. The repertoire consists of over 45,000 clones, with roughly nine tenths occurring once and the leading ten covering approximately 8%. Sample: peripheral blood. These receptor sequences come from an older woman with active or convalescent COVID-19.

The chain combines TRBV4-1 with TRBJ1-2, with 8 bases matching TRBD1. J was trimmed by 4 bases and V by 1 base; bases with no gene match: 11. Germline V CDR1 and CDR2: MGHRA, YSYEKL. The CDR3 covers 17 residues. In nucleotides, the CDR3 is TGCGCCAGCAGCCAAGGATTCACAGGGGGTGGAGGCTATGGCTACACCTTC. It translates to CASSQGFTGGGGYGYTF.

The rearrangement joins TRBV29-1 to TRBJ2-1, with D unclear. Germline values: CDR1 SQVTM, CDR2 ANQGSEA. The CDR3 loop spans 11 amino acids. The V and J ends lost 4 bases and 10 bases respectively, with 11 bases between them. The DNA of the CDR3 is TGCAGCGTTGTACCGGGTACCGAGCAGTTCTTC. Its protein is CSVVPGTEQFF.

The table lists this clone with a count of one. This sequence joins TRBV24-1 and TRBJ1-5; no clear D gene. The germline gives CDR1 KGHDR, CDR2 SFDVKD. V gave up 6 bases and J gave up 5 bases, with 10 bases separating them. CDR3 length: 13 residues. The CDR3 reads CATSSQRDQPQHF. The CDR3 coding sequence is TGTGCCACCAGTTCACAGAGGGATCAGCCCCAGCATTTT.

The chain joins TRBV27 to TRBJ2-6; D may be TRBD1 (6 bases). V was clipped by 1 base and J by 2 bases, with 12 bases between them. The CDR3 is 17 residues long. Germline assignment: CDR1 MNHEY and CDR2 SMNVEV (reference sequence). CDR3 nucleotides: TGTGCCAGCAGTTTATTCCCTACAGGGACTGGGGCCAACGTCCTGACTTTC. Translating gives CASSLFPTGTGANVLTF.

The rearrangement uses TRBV2 and TRBJ1-2; tentative D call: TRBD1 (6 bases). Trimming stripped 4 bases from V and 2 bases from J, with 11 bases between. The CDR3 length is 14 residues. Germline V gene data show CDR1 as SNHLY and CDR2 as FYNNEI. The CDR3 loop is CASSGNTGNYGYTF. In DNA form, the CDR3 reads TGTGCCAGCAGTGGAAATACAGGGAACTATGGCTACACCTTC.

The chain links TRBV6-2 or TRBV6-3 to TRBJ1-2; the D gene is possibly TRBD1 (5 bases). Germline loops: CDR1 MNHEY, CDR2 SVGEGT. With 0 bases removed from V and 3 bases from J, the gap between germline ends came to 11 bases. CDR3 length equals 15 residues. Here the CDR3 reads CASSYSRGSDYGYTF. The DNA of the CDR3 is TGTGCCAGCAGTTACTCACGGGGGTCGGACTATGGCTACACCTTC.

The V gene is TRBV19, the J gene TRBJ1-4; D ambiguous. CDR3 size: 15 residues. In germline, CDR1 is LNHDA, CDR2 SQIVND (reference sequence). Trimming took off 3 bases at V and 0 bases at J, with 8 bases between the two ends. The CDR3 protein is CASSMAVATNEKLFF. The CDR3 bases are TGTGCCAGTAGTATGGCGGTTGCAACTAATGAAAAACTGTTTTTT.

The chain recombines TRBV5-4 with TRBJ2-2, with 10 positions matching TRBD2. This CDR3 has 15 amino acids. Per the germline V gene, CDR1 is SGHNT and CDR2 is YYREEE (reference sequence). After removal of 9 bases from V and 5 bases from J, the junction contained 10 bases not matched to a gene. Written as DNA, the CDR3 is TGTGCCATCGACACTAGCGGGATCAAAACCGGGGAGCTGTTTTTT. Translated, it gives CAIDTSGIKTGELFF.

This chain joins TRBV5-4 and TRBJ1-6, with D uncertain. There are 15 residues in the CDR3. Germline CDR1 SGHNT, CDR2 YYREEE (reference sequence). V was cut by 0 bases and J by 7 bases, with 11 bases left in between. The CDR3 loop is CASSLGRSGNSPLHF. The CDR3 DNA sequence: TGTGCCAGCAGCTTGGGGAGGTCGGGAAATTCACCCCTCCACTTT. Using reference TRBV5-4 and TRBJ1-6 for the parts outside the CDR3, the full variable domain is ETGVTQSPTHLIKTRGQQVTLRCSSQSGHNTVSWYQQALGQGPQFIFQYYREEENGRGNFPPRFSGLQFPNYSSELNVNALELDDSALYLCASSLGRSGNSPLHFGNGTRLTVT.

The V and J genes are TRBV5-6 and TRBJ2-7; possible D gene TRBD2, 6 bases. Trimming pared 7 bases from V and 3 bases from J, leaving 8 bases between. The CDR3 runs to 11 residues. CDR1 and CDR2 (germline): SGHDT, YYEEEE. CDR3 sequence: CASGSGYEQYF. The CDR3 region has the DNA TGTGCCAGCGGTAGCGGCTACGAGCAGTACTTC. The variable domain in full, with the rest retrieved from reference TRBV5-6 and TRBJ2-7, is DAGVTQSPTHLIKTRGQQVTLRCSPKSGHDTVSWYQQALGQGPQFIFQYYEEEERQRGNFPDRFSGHQFPNYSSELNVNALLLGDSALYLCASGSGYEQYFGPGTRLTVT.

The chain links TRBV4-2 to TRBJ2-1; TRBD2 agrees at 10 bases. Germline CDR1 reads LGHNA; CDR2 reads YNFKEQ. Unmatched junction bases numbered 17, after V lost 0 bases and J lost 0 bases. CDR3 length: 22 residues. The CDR3 sequence: CASSQDSLGSGGFLSSYNEQFF. CDR3 DNA: TGTGCCAGCAGCCAAGATTCTCTAGGTAGCGGGGGGTTTTTGAGCTCCTACAATGAGCAGTTCTTC.

This clone was seen just once. The chain links TRBV6-5 to TRBJ2-7; D possibly corresponds to TRBD2 (7 bases). This CDR3 comprises 13 residues. Trimming removed 5 bases at V and 4 bases at J, with 12 bases between. Germline assignment: CDR1 MNHEY and CDR2 SVGAGI. CDR3 amino acids: CASSTGGRYEQYF. In DNA, the CDR3 is TGTGCCAGCAGTACGGGGGGCCGATACGAGCAGTACTTC.

The chain employs TRBV5-4 and TRBJ2-6; a weak D match, TRBD2 (5 bases). Deletions cut 4 bases from V and 0 bases from J, with 17 bases between. The CDR3 loop spans 18 amino acids. CDR1 and CDR2 from the germline V gene are SGHNT and YYREEE (reference sequence). The CDR3 spells CASSPRVSPTSGANVLTF. For the CDR3, the DNA is TGTGCCAGCAGCCCGAGGGTTTCGCCTACCTCTGGGGCCAACGTCCTGACTTTC.

The J gene is TRBJ2-7, the V gene TRBV28; 13 positions match TRBD2. Germline V gene sequence: CDR1 MDHEN, CDR2 SYDVKM. CDR3 length: 16 amino acids. Unmatched junction bases numbered 3, after V lost 2 bases and J lost 2 bases. CDR3 nucleotide sequence: TGTGCCAGCAGTTTAACCGGACTAGCGGGAGCCTACGAGCAGTACTTC. This codes for CASSLTGLAGAYEQYF.

The CDR3 coding sequence is TGTGCCAGCAGCTTATCTGTGGGGCCCTACGAGCAGTACTTC. This gives the protein CASSLSVGPYEQYF. The V gene is TRBV7-6, the J gene TRBJ2-7, with D possibly being TRBD1 (5 bases). Germline CDR1 and CDR2: SGHVS and FNYEAQ. Trimming pared 2 bases from V and 2 bases from J, leaving 10 bases between. CDR3 length: 14 amino acids.

About this clone: The junction departs from germline at one end; a sequencing error may be responsible. The rearrangement links TRBV7-9 to TRBJ1-4, with D possibly matching TRBD1 (6 bases). Germline CDR1 and CDR2: SEHNR and FQNEAQ (reference sequence). The CDR3 totals 14 residues. In DNA, the CDR3 is TGTGCCAGCAGCTTAGTCCAGGGGCTGGATCCGACTCAGTTT. Translation gives CASSLVQGLDPTQF.

The V call is TRBV6-2 or TRBV6-3, the J call TRBJ1-2; TRBD1 aligns across 7 bases. Germline CDR1 reads MNHEY; CDR2 reads SVGEGT. J was trimmed by 2 bases and V by 6 bases; bases with no gene match: 6. The length of the CDR3 is 14 residues. Written as DNA, the CDR3 is TGTGCCAGCAGCCTGCTGGACAGGAACTATGGCTACACCTTC. Amino acid sequence: CASSLLDRNYGYTF.

J is TRBJ1-5 and V is TRBV7-2, with 7 positions matching TRBD1. J gave up 7 bases and V 5 bases, and 8 bases lay outside the gene matches. The CDR3 is made up of 14 amino acids. Germline V gene data show CDR1 as SGHTA and CDR2 as FQGNSA. CDR3 DNA: TGTGCCAGCAGCGCCCGGACAGGAAACCAGCCCCAGCATTTT. Translation: CASSARTGNQPQHF.

The chain combines TRBV5-6 with TRBJ1-1; perhaps TRBD1 as D (5 bases). The CDR3 contains 15 residues. CDR1 and CDR2 from the germline V gene are SGHDT and YYEEEE. V was trimmed by 4 bases and J by 5 bases, leaving 18 bases between them. The CDR3 coding sequence is TGTGCCAGCAGCCCGCGAGATTTCCAGGGAACTGAAGCTTTCTTT. The encoded protein is CASSPRDFQGTEAFF.

The chain carries TRBV30 and TRBJ2-5; 7 bases are a match to TRBD1. CDR3 size: 13 residues. V lost 0 bases and J lost 4; bases outside the gene matches: 2. Germline V gene data show CDR1 as GTSNPN and CDR2 as SVGIG (reference sequence). The CDR3 reads CAWSVRGPETQYF. CDR3 nucleotides: TGTGCCTGGAGTGTGAGGGGGCCAGAGACCCAGTACTTC.

The gene calls are TRBV4-2 and TRBJ2-7; the match to TRBD2 covers 8 bases. Germline trimming cut 1 base from V and 8 bases from J; bases unmatched to any gene: 16. Germline CDR1 and CDR2: LGHNA and YNFKEQ. This CDR3 contains 17 residues. This chain's CDR3 is CASSQARPGTSNSQQYF. CDR3 coding DNA: TGTGCCAGCAGCCAAGCTCGCCCCGGGACTAGTAACTCTCAGCAGTACTTC.

The V call is TRBV19, the J call TRBJ1-5, with TRBD1 as a possible D gene (5 bases). V lost 7 bases, J lost 5 bases, and 21 bases lay in between. The V gene's germline CDR1 is LNHDA and CDR2 SQIVND (reference sequence). CDR3 length equals 16 residues. The CDR3 region has the DNA TGTGCCAGTACTACTTCTGGGGGGGGTTATCATCAGCCCCAGCATTTT. Its protein is CASTTSGGGYHQPQHF.

The chain carries TRBV7-9 and TRBJ2-3, with TRBD2 matching over 7 bases. V was pared by 3 bases and J by 3 bases, with 9 bases of the junction left unmatched. The germline V gene has CDR1 SEHNR and CDR2 FQNEAQ (reference sequence). The CDR3 contains 16 residues. The CDR3 nucleotides are TGTGCCAGCAGCTTCGGGAGCGGGATTGTGACAGATACGCAGTATTTT. Protein sequence: CASSFGSGIVTDTQYF.

This chain links TRBV28 with TRBJ1-5; 9 nucleotides align to TRBD1. V dropped 6 bases and J dropped 8; count of bases not matched to a gene: 5. Germline V gene data show CDR1 as MDHEN and CDR2 as SYDVKM. This CDR3 comprises 13 residues. CDR3 loop: CASRDRGGEPQHF. The CDR3 DNA reads as TGTGCCAGCAGGGACAGGGGAGGTGAGCCCCAGCATTTT.